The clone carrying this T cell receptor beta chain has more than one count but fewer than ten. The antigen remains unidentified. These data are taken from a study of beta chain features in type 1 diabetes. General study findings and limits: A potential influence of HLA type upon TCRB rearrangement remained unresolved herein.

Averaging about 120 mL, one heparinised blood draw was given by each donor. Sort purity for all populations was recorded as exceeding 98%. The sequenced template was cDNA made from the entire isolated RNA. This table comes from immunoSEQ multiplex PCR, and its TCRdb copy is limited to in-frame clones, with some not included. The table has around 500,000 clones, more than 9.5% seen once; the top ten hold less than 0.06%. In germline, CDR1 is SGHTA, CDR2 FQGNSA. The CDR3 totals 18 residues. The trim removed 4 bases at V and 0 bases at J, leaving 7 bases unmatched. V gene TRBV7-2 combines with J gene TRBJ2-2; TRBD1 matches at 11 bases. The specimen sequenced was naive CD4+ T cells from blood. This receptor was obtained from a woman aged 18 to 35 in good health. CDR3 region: CASSSRTGGDANTGELFF. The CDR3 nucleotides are TGTGCCAGCAGCTCCCGGACAGGGGGCGACGCGAACACCGGGGAGCTGTTTTTT.